This T cell receptor (beta chain) was sequenced for a study of CD8 T cells in ankylosing spondylitis. TCRdb re-analysed the 5' RACE reads in MiXCR, keeping a single row per CDR3 protein. The top ten clones hold about 7% of a sample with approximately 220,000 distinct CDR3 sequences, approximately 24% of them seen once. Germline V gene sequence: CDR1 KGHDR, CDR2 SFDVKD. Losses at the gene ends were 3 bases for V and 4 bases for J; bases not matched to a gene: 7. This CDR3 has 18 amino acids. Sequencing was performed on blood, either unsorted or a sorted T cell fraction (not recorded which). This chain links TRBV24-1 with TRBJ2-2, with TRBD2 matching over 13 bases. The clonotype was recovered from a male donor with ankylosing spondylitis or in good health (not recorded which). The CDR3 DNA is TGTGCCACCAGTGATCGCGGACTAGCGGGAGCACGCACCGGGGAGCTGTTTTTT. This gives the protein CATSDRGLAGARTGELFF.